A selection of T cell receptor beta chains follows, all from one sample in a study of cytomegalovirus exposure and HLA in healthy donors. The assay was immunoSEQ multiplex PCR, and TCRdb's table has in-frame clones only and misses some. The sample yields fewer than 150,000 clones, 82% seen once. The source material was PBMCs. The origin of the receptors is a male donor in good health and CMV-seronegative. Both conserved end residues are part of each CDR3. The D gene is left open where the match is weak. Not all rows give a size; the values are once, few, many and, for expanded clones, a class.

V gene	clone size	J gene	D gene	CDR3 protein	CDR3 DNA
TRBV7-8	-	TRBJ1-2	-	CASSSPGGANYGYTF	TGTGCCAGCAGCTCCCCGGGGGGAGCTAACTATGGCTACACCTTC
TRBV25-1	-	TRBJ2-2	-	CASSDLREPTGELFF	TGTGCCAGCAGTGACCTCCGGGAACCCACCGGGGAGCTGTTTTTT
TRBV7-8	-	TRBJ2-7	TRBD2	CASSFAGERREQYF	TGTGCCAGCAGCTTCGCGGGGGAGCGGCGCGAGCAGTACTTC
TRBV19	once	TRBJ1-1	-	CASSTQTGWYDSTEAFF	TGTGCCAGTAGTACCCAGACAGGTTGGTATGATAGCACTGAAGCTTTCTTT
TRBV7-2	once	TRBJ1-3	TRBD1	CASSVDRGLDTIYF	TGTGCCAGCAGCGTGGACAGGGGACTAGACACCATATATTTT
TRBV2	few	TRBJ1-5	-	CASSRSGDGPQHF	TGTGCCAGCAGCCGATCGGGGGATGGGCCCCAGCATTTT
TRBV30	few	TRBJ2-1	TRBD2	CAWSSTSGVGEQFF	TGTGCCTGGAGTTCGACTAGCGGGGTGGGGGAGCAGTTCTTC
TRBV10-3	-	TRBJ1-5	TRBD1	CAISATGLQGAGYDQPQHF	TGTGCCATCAGTGCAACCGGCCTACAGGGGGCAGGGTACGATCAGCCCCAGCATTTT
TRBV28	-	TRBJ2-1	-	CASSLRSSVMEQFF	TGTGCCAGCAGTTTACGGTCCTCCGTTATGGAGCAGTTCTTC
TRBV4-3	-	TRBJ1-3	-	CASSQGQGLAGNTIYF	TGCGCCAGCAGCCAGGGGCAGGGGCTCGCTGGAAACACCATATATTTT
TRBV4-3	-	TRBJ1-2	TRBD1	CASSQDYNVGTGAYGYTF	TGCGCCAGCAGCCAAGATTATAATGTCGGGACAGGGGCCTATGGCTACACCTTC
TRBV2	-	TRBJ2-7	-	CASTMTLLGAYEQYF	TGTGCCAGCACTATGACACTACTAGGAGCCTACGAGCAGTACTTC
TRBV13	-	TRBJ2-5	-	CASSSTGRETQYF	TGTGCCAGCAGCTCGACAGGGAGGGAGACCCAGTACTTC
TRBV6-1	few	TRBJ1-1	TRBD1	CASSEAETGGNTEAFF	TGTGCCAGCAGTGAAGCCGAGACAGGGGGGAACACTGAAGCTTTCTTT
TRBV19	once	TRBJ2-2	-	CASNPGTGELFF	TGTGCCAGTAACCCCGGCACCGGGGAGCTGTTTTTT
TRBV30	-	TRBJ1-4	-	CAWSVQEPTNEKLFF	TGTGCCTGGAGTGTACAGGAGCCAACTAATGAAAAACTGTTTTTT
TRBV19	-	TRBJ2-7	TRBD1	CATRTGRYEQYF	TGTGCCACCCGGACAGGGAGGTACGAGCAGTACTTC
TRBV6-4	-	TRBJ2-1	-	CASSDSGLGANEQFF	TGTGCCAGCAGTGACTCTGGGCTTGGGGCTAATGAGCAGTTCTTC
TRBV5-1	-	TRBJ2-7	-	CASSPLPSSYEQYF	TGCGCCAGCAGCCCACTCCCGAGCTCCTACGAGCAGTACTTC
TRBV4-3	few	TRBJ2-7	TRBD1	CASSQGTGVPYEQYF	TGCGCCAGCAGCCAGGGGACAGGGGTCCCCTACGAGCAGTACTTC
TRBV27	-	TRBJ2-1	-	CASNVGGSLVSYNEQFF	TGTGCCAGCAACGTTGGAGGGAGCCTCGTCTCCTACAATGAGCAGTTCTTC
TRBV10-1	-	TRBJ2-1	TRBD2	CATPLGLAGGYNEQFF	TGCGCCACCCCCCTGGGACTAGCGGGGGGATACAATGAGCAGTTCTTC
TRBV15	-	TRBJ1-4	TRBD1	CATSRGLGTGGEKLFF	TGTGCCACCAGCAGAGGGCTCGGGACAGGGGGTGAAAAACTGTTTTTT
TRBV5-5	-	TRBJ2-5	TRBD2	CASSSLAGAWYQETQYF	TGTGCCAGCAGCTCCCTTGCGGGAGCTTGGTACCAAGAGACCCAGTACTTC
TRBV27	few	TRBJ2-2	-	CASSLSWLASTGELFF	TGTGCCAGCAGTTTATCTTGGCTAGCGAGCACCGGGGAGCTGTTTTTT
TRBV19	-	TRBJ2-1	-	CASRYVGEQFF	TGTGCCTCCAGGTACGTAGGTGAGCAGTTCTTC
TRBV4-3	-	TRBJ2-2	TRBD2	CASGRTSGITGELFF	TGCGCCAGCGGTAGGACTAGCGGGATCACCGGGGAGCTGTTTTTT
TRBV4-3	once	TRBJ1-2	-	CASSQGDTDYGYTF	TGCGCCAGCAGCCAAGGGGACACGGACTATGGCTACACCTTC
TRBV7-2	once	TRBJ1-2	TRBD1	CASSLAPRTGDGGYTF	TGTGCCAGCAGCTTAGCGCCCCGGACAGGGGATGGGGGCTACACCTTC
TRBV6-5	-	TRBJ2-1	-	CASSYSGGGYNEQFF	TGTGCCAGCAGTTACTCGGGAGGTGGCTACAATGAGCAGTTCTTC
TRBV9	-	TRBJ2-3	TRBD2	CASSAGTSATSTDTQYF	TGTGCCAGCAGCGCCGGGACTAGCGCTACTAGCACAGATACGCAGTATTTT
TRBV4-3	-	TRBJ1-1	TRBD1	CASSQVSGTGGLGAFF	TGCGCCAGCAGCCAAGTCTCCGGGACAGGGGGTTTGGGGGCTTTCTTT
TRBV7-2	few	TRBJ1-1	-	CASSLVWGLNTEAFF	TGTGCCAGCAGCTTAGTCTGGGGCTTGAACACTGAAGCTTTCTTT
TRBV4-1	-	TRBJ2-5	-	CASSQDYRLETQYF	TGCGCCAGCAGCCAAGACTACAGGCTAGAGACCCAGTACTTC
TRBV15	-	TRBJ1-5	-	CATSRKRIGGSNQPQHF	TGTGCCACCAGCAGAAAGAGGATCGGAGGTAGCAATCAGCCCCAGCATTTT
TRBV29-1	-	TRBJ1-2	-	CSVSTRLDRDYGYTF	TGCAGCGTTTCGACTCGACTGGACAGAGACTATGGCTACACCTTC
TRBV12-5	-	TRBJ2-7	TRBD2	CASGGTSSYEQYF	TGTGCTAGTGGGGGGACTAGCTCCTACGAGCAGTACTTC
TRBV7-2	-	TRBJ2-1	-	CASSLVAFEQFF	TGTGCCAGCAGCTTAGTTGCGTTTGAGCAGTTCTTC
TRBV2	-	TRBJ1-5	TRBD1	CASSDGTGSSNQPQHF	TGTGCCAGCTCCGACGGGACAGGGAGTAGCAATCAGCCCCAGCATTTT
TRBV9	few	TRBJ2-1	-	CASSSPGERAYNEQFF	TGTGCCAGCAGCTCTCCGGGGGAGAGGGCCTACAATGAGCAGTTCTTC
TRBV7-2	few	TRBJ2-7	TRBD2	CASSLGTSETYEQYF	TGTGCCAGCAGCCTCGGGACTAGCGAGACGTACGAGCAGTACTTC
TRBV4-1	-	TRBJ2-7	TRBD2	CASSQEGGSGAGVGQYF	TGCGCCAGCAGCCAAGAAGGAGGTTCCGGAGCGGGAGTCGGGCAGTACTTC